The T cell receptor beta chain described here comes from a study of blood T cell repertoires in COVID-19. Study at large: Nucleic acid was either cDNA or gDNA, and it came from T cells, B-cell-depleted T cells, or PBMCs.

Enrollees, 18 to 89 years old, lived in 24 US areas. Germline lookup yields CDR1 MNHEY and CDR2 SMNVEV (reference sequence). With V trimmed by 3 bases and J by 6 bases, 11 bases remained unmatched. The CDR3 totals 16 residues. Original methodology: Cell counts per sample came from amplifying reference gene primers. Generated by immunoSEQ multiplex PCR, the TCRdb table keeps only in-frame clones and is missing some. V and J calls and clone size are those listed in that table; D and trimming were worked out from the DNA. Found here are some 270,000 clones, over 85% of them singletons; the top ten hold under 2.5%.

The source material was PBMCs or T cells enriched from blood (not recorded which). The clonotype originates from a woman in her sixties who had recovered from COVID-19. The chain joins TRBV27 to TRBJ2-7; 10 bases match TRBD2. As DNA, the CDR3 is TGTGCCAGCAGTTTTGGGTCTAGCGGGAGTAACGGCGAGCAGTACTTC. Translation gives CASSFGSSGSNGEQYF.